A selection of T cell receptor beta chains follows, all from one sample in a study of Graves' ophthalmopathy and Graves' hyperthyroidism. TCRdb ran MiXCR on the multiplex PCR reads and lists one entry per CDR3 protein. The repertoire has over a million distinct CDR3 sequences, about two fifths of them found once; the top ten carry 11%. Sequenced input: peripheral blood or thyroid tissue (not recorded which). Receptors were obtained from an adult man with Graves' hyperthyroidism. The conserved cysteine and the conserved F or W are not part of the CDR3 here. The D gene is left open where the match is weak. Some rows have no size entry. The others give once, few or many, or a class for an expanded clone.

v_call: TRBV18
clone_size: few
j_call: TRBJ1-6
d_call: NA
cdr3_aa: ASSQGEARPLH

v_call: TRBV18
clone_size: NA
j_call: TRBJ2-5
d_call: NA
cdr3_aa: ASSPVFGGQETQY

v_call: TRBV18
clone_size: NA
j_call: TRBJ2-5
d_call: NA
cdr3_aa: ASSPRVTGQETQY

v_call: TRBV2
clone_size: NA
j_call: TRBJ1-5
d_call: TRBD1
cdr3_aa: ASSAPEGQGQPQH

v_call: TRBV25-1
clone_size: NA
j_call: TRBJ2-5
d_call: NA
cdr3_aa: ASSHGGLGLQETQY

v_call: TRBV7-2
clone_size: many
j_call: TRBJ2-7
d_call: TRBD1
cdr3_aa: ASSDRDRGPYEQY

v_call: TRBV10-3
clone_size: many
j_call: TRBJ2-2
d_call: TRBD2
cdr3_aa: AISATASGSNTGELF

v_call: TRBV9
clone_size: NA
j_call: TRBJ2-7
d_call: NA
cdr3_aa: ASNGGGATYEQY

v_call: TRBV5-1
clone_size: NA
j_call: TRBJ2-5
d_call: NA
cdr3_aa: ASSLSRGQETQY

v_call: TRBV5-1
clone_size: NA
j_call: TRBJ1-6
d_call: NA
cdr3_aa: ASSLGQRDASLH

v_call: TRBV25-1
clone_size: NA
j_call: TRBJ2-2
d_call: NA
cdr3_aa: ASSESGVLF

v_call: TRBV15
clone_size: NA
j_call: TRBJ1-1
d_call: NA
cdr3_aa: ATSRDRGSEPTNTEAF

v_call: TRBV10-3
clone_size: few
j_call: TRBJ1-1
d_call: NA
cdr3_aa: AITDLLNTEAF

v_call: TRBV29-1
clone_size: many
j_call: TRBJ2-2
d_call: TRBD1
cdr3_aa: SVESPGQGAGELF

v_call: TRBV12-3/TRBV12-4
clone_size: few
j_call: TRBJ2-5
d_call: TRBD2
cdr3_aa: ASGFFGEGTQY

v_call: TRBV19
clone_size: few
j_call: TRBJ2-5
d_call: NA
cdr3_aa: ASSTRTRGHQETQY

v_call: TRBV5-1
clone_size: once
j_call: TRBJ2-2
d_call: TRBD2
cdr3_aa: ASTQLAGGSYTGELF

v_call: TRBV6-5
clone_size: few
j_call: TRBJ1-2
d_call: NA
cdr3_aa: ASSPQINYGYT

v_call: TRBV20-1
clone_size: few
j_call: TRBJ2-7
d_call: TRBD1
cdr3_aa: SASGQGVYEQY

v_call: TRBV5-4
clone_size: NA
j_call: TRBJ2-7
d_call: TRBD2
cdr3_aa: ASSSGLAGGPVPYEQY

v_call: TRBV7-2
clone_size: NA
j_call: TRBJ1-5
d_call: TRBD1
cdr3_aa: ASSIQDRGQPQH

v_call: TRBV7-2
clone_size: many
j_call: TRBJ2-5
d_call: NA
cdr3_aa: ASSSLGGAHQETQY

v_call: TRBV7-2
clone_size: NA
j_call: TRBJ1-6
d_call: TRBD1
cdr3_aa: ASSSSRGTDNSPLH

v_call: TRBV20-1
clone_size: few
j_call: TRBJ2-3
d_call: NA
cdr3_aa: SVRLASTDTQY

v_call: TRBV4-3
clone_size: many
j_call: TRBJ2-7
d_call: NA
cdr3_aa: ASSHDPGYEQY